This T cell receptor beta chain stems from a study of CD8 T cells in Susac syndrome (dated by TCRdb to between 2019 and 2020). About the full investigation: The study used repertoire sequencing to test whether antigen drove CD8+ T cell activation and differentiation in Susac syndrome. Clonality of the CD8+ T cell repertoire was compared between over ten healthy donors, approximately 14 Susac syndrome patients and some 15 multiple sclerosis patients.

High-throughput TCR beta sequencing profiled peripheral blood CD8+ and CD4+ T cells from healthy donors, Susac syndrome patients and multiple sclerosis patients. The multiple sclerosis controls were treatment-naive patients who had stable or active relapsing-remitting disease and met the revised McDonald criteria. CD8+ TEMRA cells were enriched by FACS, while bulk CD8+ and CD4+ T cells were purified by magnetic negative isolation. Blood was drawn into EDTA tubes, processed within 24 hours, and PBMCs were isolated by density gradient centrifugation. PBMCs intended for TCR sequencing were cryopreserved in liquid nitrogen and were subsequently thawed in a 37 degrees C water bath. The sorted or isolated CD4+, CD8+ and CD8+ TEMRA cells had a purity of 90% or higher. The CDR3, from cysteine to phenylalanine, totals 13 residues. The entry retains the CDR3 DNA only, 39 bases that are in frame from base 1. According to the germline V gene (reference sequence), CDR1 reads MNHEY and CDR2 reads SMNVEV. A distance of 10 bases separates the germline ends of V and J, which lose 5 bases and 6 bases respectively.

Turning to this clonotype: Its target antigen remains unknown. No clone much larger than this one lies a single base away; base qualities are absent.

RNA was extracted using the RNeasy kit, and about 0.45 to 1 ug of the RNA was reverse transcribed with random hexamers. TCR beta CDR3 regions were amplified with the immunoSEQ multiplex PCR assay covering 54 Vbeta and 13 Jbeta segments. PCR amplification bias was corrected by using a synthetic template baseline for primer optimization and computational correction. As for how the authors treated the data: Only productive sequences were kept, with reads annotated to V, D and J genes according to IMGT and analyzed in immunoSEQ Analyzer. To calculate clonality, Shannon entropy was normalized by log2 of the number of productive unique sequences and then subtracted from one. For each patient and control, public and private clones were evaluated among the 100 most prevalent clones. Clones were defined as Susac-specific when absent from the healthy and MS cohorts, from approximately 1,100 published viral clones and from other ImmuneACCESS disease sequences. TCRdb passed the public sequencing reads through fastp at Q25 and MiXCR, retaining productive beta sequences. CDR3 protein duplicates are merged, each entry listing the most common genes and DNA. The V and J calls shown here were made by TCRdb, not taken from the authors' results. This sample comprises some 130,000 distinct CDR3 sequences, around 91% of them detected only once. The ten largest clones represent 0.24% of the sample.

The research as a whole found: The number of individuals in the TCR sequencing and HLA analysis was recognized as being relatively small.

Recombination linked TRBV27 to TRBJ2-2; TRBD1 is perhaps the D gene, given 5 matching bases. The source material was CD8+ T cells from PBMCs. The clonotype was recovered from a human donor with multiple sclerosis. The CDR3 region: CASSDPRAGELFF. The DNA is as follows: TGTGCCAGCAGTGACCCCAGGGCCGGGGAGCTGTTTTTT.